Listed below are T cell receptor beta chains from one sample, sequenced in a study of blood T cell repertoires in COVID-19. Clones were sequenced by immunoSEQ multiplex PCR, and TCRdb holds only the in-frame ones, with some missing. The sample contains 250,000 to 350,000 clones, more than 80% of which appear only once. Source material: peripheral blood. These receptors were collected from a woman between 45 and 65 years old with COVID-19, enrolled during active disease. Both conserved end residues are part of each CDR3. A D gene is named only where the DNA matches it firmly. Clone size, where shown, is once, few, many, or a class for clones that have expanded.

D gene: NA; J gene: TRBJ2-3; V gene: TRBV5-4; clone size: NA; CDR3 DNA: TGTGCCAGCAGCTTGCCACAGAGCACAGATACGCAGTATTTT; CDR3 protein: CASSLPQSTDTQYF
D gene: TRBD2; J gene: TRBJ2-3; V gene: TRBV6-1; clone size: NA; CDR3 DNA: TGTGCCAGCAGTGAACTAGCGGGAGGGCCCCCAGATACGCAGTATTTT; CDR3 protein: CASSELAGGPPDTQYF
D gene: TRBD2; J gene: TRBJ2-1; V gene: TRBV11-2; clone size: few; CDR3 DNA: TGTGCCAGCAGCCGGACTAGCGGGACCGGGAGCTCCTACAATGAGCAGTTCTTC; CDR3 protein: CASSRTSGTGSSYNEQFF
D gene: NA; J gene: TRBJ1-3; V gene: TRBV5-4; clone size: NA; CDR3 DNA: TGTGCCAGCAGCCTGACAGGAAACACCATATATTTT; CDR3 protein: CASSLTGNTIYF
D gene: TRBD1; J gene: TRBJ2-1; V gene: TRBV7-3; clone size: NA; CDR3 DNA: TGTGCCAGCAGCCGGGACAGCTACAATGAGCAGTTCTTC; CDR3 protein: CASSRDSYNEQFF
D gene: NA; J gene: TRBJ2-5; V gene: TRBV13; clone size: once; CDR3 DNA: TGTGCCAGCAGCTTAGAGGGGAGGGGGGAGACCCAGTACTTC; CDR3 protein: CASSLEGRGETQYF
D gene: NA; J gene: TRBJ2-4; V gene: TRBV5-1; clone size: NA; CDR3 DNA: TGCGCCAGCAGCTTGCAGACAGGCAAAAACATTCAGTACTTC; CDR3 protein: CASSLQTGKNIQYF
D gene: TRBD2; J gene: TRBJ2-3; V gene: TRBV29-1; clone size: once; CDR3 DNA: TGCAGCGCTGAGCCCGGACTAGCGGGTGTCACAGATACGCAGTATTTT; CDR3 protein: CSAEPGLAGVTDTQYF
D gene: TRBD2; J gene: TRBJ2-3; V gene: TRBV6-5; clone size: NA; CDR3 DNA: TGTGCCAGCAGTCGTGGGGAGGGCCCAGATACGCAGTATTTT; CDR3 protein: CASSRGEGPDTQYF
D gene: NA; J gene: TRBJ1-3; V gene: TRBV14; clone size: NA; CDR3 DNA: TGTGCCAGCAGCCAGGTCGCGGCACCGGCGGGAAACACCATATATTTT; CDR3 protein: CASSQVAAPAGNTIYF
D gene: TRBD2; J gene: TRBJ2-7; V gene: TRBV7-7; clone size: NA; CDR3 DNA: TGTGCTAGCAGTTCCGGTAGCGGGCCGGCCTACGAGCAGTACTTC; CDR3 protein: CASSSGSGPAYEQYF
D gene: TRBD1; J gene: TRBJ1-1; V gene: TRBV23-1; clone size: NA; CDR3 DNA: TGCGCCAGCAGCCAGGTTAAGAGTATGGGACAGGGTTATTATGAAGCTTTCTTT; CDR3 protein: CASSQVKSMGQGYYEAFF
D gene: TRBD2; J gene: TRBJ2-3; V gene: TRBV2; clone size: NA; CDR3 DNA: TGTGCCAGCATCCTAGCGGGACTTATAGATACGCAGTATTTT; CDR3 protein: CASILAGLIDTQYF
D gene: TRBD1; J gene: TRBJ2-5; V gene: TRBV4-1; clone size: NA; CDR3 DNA: TGCGCCAGCAGCCAAGGACAGGGGGCAATCTTGGAGACCCAGTACTTC; CDR3 protein: CASSQGQGAILETQYF
D gene: TRBD1; J gene: TRBJ2-7; V gene: TRBV18; clone size: NA; CDR3 DNA: TGTGCCAGCTCATCCGGACAGGGCCCCCACGAGCAGTACTTC; CDR3 protein: CASSSGQGPHEQYF
D gene: TRBD2; J gene: TRBJ2-2; V gene: TRBV5-4; clone size: NA; CDR3 DNA: TGTGCCAGCAGCCTTTATAGCGGGAGCGGCACCGGGGAGCTGTTTTTT; CDR3 protein: CASSLYSGSGTGELFF
D gene: TRBD2; J gene: TRBJ2-1; V gene: TRBV6-2/TRBV6-3; clone size: NA; CDR3 DNA: TGTGCCAGCAGTACCACACTAGCGGGAGGCACCTACAATGAGCAGTTCTTC; CDR3 protein: CASSTTLAGGTYNEQFF